What follows describes a single T cell receptor beta chain. The data belong to a study of CD8 T cells in Susac syndrome. Reverse transcription of about 0.45 to 1 ug RNA used random hexamers. In TCRdb, the immunoSEQ multiplex PCR reads were re-called with MiXCR into one record per CDR3 protein. This sample has around 160,000 distinct CDR3 sequences; 90% to 95% occur once, and the top ten carry around 0.14%. This CDR3 is 14 amino acids long. V was cut by 1 base and J by 13 bases, with 19 bases left in between. From germline, CDR1 is SEHNR and CDR2 FQNEAQ (reference sequence). The chain employs TRBV7-9 and TRBJ2-5; no definite D call. The TCR originated in a human donor in good health. Sequencing was carried out using CD4+ T cells from PBMCs. DNA for the CDR3: TGTGCCAGCAGCTTAGAAGCACCGACACTACTGTGGTACTTC. It translates to CASSLEAPTLLWYF.